This T cell receptor beta chain was identified in a study of OX40 agonist ivuxolimab in advanced cancers. Whole-study context: The drug used for patients, ivuxolimab, was an agonistic anti-OX40 (CD134) antibody. Dosing consisted of intravenous ivuxolimab at 0.01 to 10 mg/kg every 2 weeks.

This table comes from immunoSEQ multiplex PCR, and its TCRdb copy is limited to in-frame clones, with some not included. The profile covers about 58,000 clones, with 88% appearing a single time and under 4% taken by the ten largest. V lost 5 bases to trimming and J lost 4 bases; unmatched junction nucleotides: 10. The CDR3 sequence is 16 residues long. Germline CDR1 is SGHVS and CDR2 is FQNEAQ. This sequence joins TRBV7-8 and TRBJ2-7; 11 bases line up with TRBD2. Sequenced here: CD4+ or CD8+ T cells sorted from blood, sampled in a trial of the OX40 agonist ivuxolimab. This sequence was found in an adult with an advanced solid tumor such as melanoma, head and neck, liver or kidney cancer. The CDR3 sequence: CASSAYQGLAVYEQYF. CDR3 nucleotides: TGTGCCAGCAGCGCTTACCAGGGACTAGCGGTTTACGAGCAGTACTTC.